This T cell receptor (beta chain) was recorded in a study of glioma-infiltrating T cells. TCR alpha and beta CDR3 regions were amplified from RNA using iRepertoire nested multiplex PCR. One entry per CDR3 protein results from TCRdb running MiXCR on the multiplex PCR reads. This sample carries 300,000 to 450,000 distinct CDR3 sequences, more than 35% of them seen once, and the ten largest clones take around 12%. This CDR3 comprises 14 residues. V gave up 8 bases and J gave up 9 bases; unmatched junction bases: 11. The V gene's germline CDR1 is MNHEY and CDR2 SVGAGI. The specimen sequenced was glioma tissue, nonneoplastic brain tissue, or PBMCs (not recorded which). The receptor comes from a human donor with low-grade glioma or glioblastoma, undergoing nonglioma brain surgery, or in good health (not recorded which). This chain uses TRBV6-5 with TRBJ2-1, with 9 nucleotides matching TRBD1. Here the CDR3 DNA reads TGTGCCAGCCAATTCCGGGACAGGGTTAGTGAGCAGTTCTTC. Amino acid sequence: CASQFRDRVSEQFF.